The rows below give T cell receptor beta chains drawn from one sample of a study of CD8 T cells in Susac syndrome. MiXCR was run by TCRdb on the immunoSEQ multiplex PCR reads, yielding one entry per CDR3 protein. The sample records roughly 180,000 distinct CDR3 sequences, roughly 95% being singletons. Sequencing was performed on CD4+ T cells from PBMCs. These receptors were collected from a human donor in good health. Both conserved end residues are part of each CDR3. Each record gives: V gene, clone size, D gene, J gene, CDR3 DNA, CDR3 protein. The D gene is left open where the match is weak. The size entry is marked missing in some rows and otherwise reads once, few, many or a size class.

V gene: TRBV7-2
clone size: once
D gene: -
J gene: TRBJ2-1
CDR3 DNA: TGTGCCAGCAGCTCGCAGGGGAGCAATGAGCAGTTCTTC
CDR3 protein: CASSSQGSNEQFF

V gene: TRBV5-6
clone size: -
D gene: TRBD1
J gene: TRBJ2-5
CDR3 DNA: TGTGCCAGCAGCACCGGCGGCAGGGGGCGAGAGACCCAGTACTTC
CDR3 protein: CASSTGGRGRETQYF

V gene: TRBV29-1
clone size: -
D gene: -
J gene: TRBJ2-3
CDR3 DNA: TGCAGCGTTGGAGGGGCAGATACGCAGTATTTT
CDR3 protein: CSVGGADTQYF

V gene: TRBV6-2/TRBV6-3
clone size: -
D gene: -
J gene: TRBJ2-1
CDR3 DNA: TGTGCCAGCAGTTACGTTTTGCCACCGCAACCGTTCTTC
CDR3 protein: CASSYVLPPQPFF

V gene: TRBV20-1
clone size: -
D gene: -
J gene: TRBJ2-3
CDR3 DNA: TGCAGTGCTAGAGACGGTGTTGGTACAGATACGCAGTATTTT
CDR3 protein: CSARDGVGTDTQYF

V gene: TRBV4-3
clone size: -
D gene: TRBD1
J gene: TRBJ1-1
CDR3 DNA: TGCGCCAGCAGGCGACAGGGAAGGGACACTGAAGCTTTCTTT
CDR3 protein: CASRRQGRDTEAFF

V gene: TRBV9
clone size: -
D gene: TRBD1
J gene: TRBJ2-4
CDR3 DNA: TGTGCCAGCAGCGTAGAGCAGGGGGTTGACATTCAGTACTTC
CDR3 protein: CASSVEQGVDIQYF

V gene: TRBV29-1
clone size: -
D gene: TRBD2
J gene: TRBJ2-7
CDR3 DNA: TGCAGCGCCCTGACTAGCGGGAGGGCCTACGAGCAGTACTTC
CDR3 protein: CSALTSGRAYEQYF

V gene: TRBV5-6
clone size: -
D gene: -
J gene: TRBJ1-1
CDR3 DNA: TGTGCCAGCAGCTTCCAACCCCAGGAAAAGAACACTGAAGCTTTCTTT
CDR3 protein: CASSFQPQEKNTEAFF

V gene: TRBV7-3
clone size: -
D gene: -
J gene: TRBJ2-3
CDR3 DNA: TGTGCCAGCAGCTCAGGGTTTCGCACAGATACGCAGTATTTT
CDR3 protein: CASSSGFRTDTQYF

V gene: TRBV30
clone size: -
D gene: -
J gene: TRBJ2-5
CDR3 DNA: TGTGCCTGGAGTCCCGGGACTGCATGGGAGACCCAGTACTTC
CDR3 protein: CAWSPGTAWETQYF

V gene: TRBV4-3
clone size: -
D gene: -
J gene: TRBJ1-2
CDR3 DNA: TGCGCCAGCGCACCGAGGGGATTGCAGGGCTACACCTTC
CDR3 protein: CASAPRGLQGYTF

V gene: TRBV4-3
clone size: once
D gene: -
J gene: TRBJ2-3
CDR3 DNA: TGCGCCAGCAGCCAGCTAAACATCCCAGGGGCGAGGGATACGCAGTATTTT
CDR3 protein: CASSQLNIPGARDTQYF

V gene: TRBV2
clone size: -
D gene: TRBD1
J gene: TRBJ2-2
CDR3 DNA: TGTGCCAGCAGGGTACAGGGGAACAGGGAGCTGTTTTTT
CDR3 protein: CASRVQGNRELFF

V gene: TRBV30
clone size: -
D gene: TRBD2
J gene: TRBJ2-1
CDR3 DNA: TGTGCCTGGACTAGCGGTACTTCGGGCTCCTACAATGAGCAGTTCTTC
CDR3 protein: CAWTSGTSGSYNEQFF

V gene: TRBV30
clone size: -
D gene: -
J gene: TRBJ2-7
CDR3 DNA: TGTGCCTGGAGTCGGTTCGGGGATGGGTCCGAGCAGTACTTC
CDR3 protein: CAWSRFGDGSEQYF

V gene: TRBV15
clone size: -
D gene: -
J gene: TRBJ1-2
CDR3 DNA: TGTGCCACCAGCAGAGATATGACAGGAGAGGGGGGCTACACCTTC
CDR3 protein: CATSRDMTGEGGYTF

V gene: TRBV4-2
clone size: -
D gene: TRBD2
J gene: TRBJ2-7
CDR3 DNA: TGTGCCAGCAGCCAAGTCTCAGCGGGAGCAAACGAGCAGTACTTC
CDR3 protein: CASSQVSAGANEQYF

V gene: TRBV18
clone size: -
D gene: TRBD2
J gene: TRBJ2-5
CDR3 DNA: TGTGCCAGCTCTAGCGGGGTCCAAGAGACCCAGTACTTC
CDR3 protein: CASSSGVQETQYF

V gene: TRBV25-1
clone size: -
D gene: -
J gene: TRBJ2-5
CDR3 DNA: TGTGCCAGCAGTACTCCCGGCAGGGGTTTTGAGACCCAGTACTTC
CDR3 protein: CASSTPGRGFETQYF

V gene: TRBV27
clone size: -
D gene: -
J gene: TRBJ2-3
CDR3 DNA: TGTGCCAGCAGTCCAAAGGGTAAACTTAGCACAGATACGCAGTATTTT
CDR3 protein: CASSPKGKLSTDTQYF

V gene: TRBV7-9
clone size: -
D gene: -
J gene: TRBJ1-2
CDR3 DNA: TGTGCCAGCAGCGCCCAACGGCGAAGTGACTATGGCTACACCTTC
CDR3 protein: CASSAQRRSDYGYTF